This T cell receptor beta chain was found in a study of vaccination and CD4 T cells after COVID-19. Study-wide context: The cells were exposed to overlapping spike peptides originating from SARS-CoV-2, HCoV-NL63, HCoV-OC43 and HCoV-229E for stimulation. Findings and limits, study-wide: Median counts of SARS-CoV-2-reactive clonotypes increased from approximately 21 to 40; this difference was not significant.

Oncomine TCR Beta short-read sequencing was applied to DNA from cultured CD4+ T cells. One entry per CDR3 protein results from TCRdb running MiXCR on the PCR reads. In the table there are about 9,700 distinct CDR3 sequences, around 50% of which are singletons. Stated treatment: 10-day PBMC culture with coronavirus spike peptide pools or control peptides (ViraFEST assay). Peptide pool stimulation in ViraFEST expanded antigen-specific T cells, whose TCRs were then sequenced. Every well contained some 1.9 million PBMCs, which were grown with roughly 9.1 IU/ml IL-2 and approximately 9.5 ug/ml peptide pools. This CDR3 has 15 residues. Looked up from germline, CDR1 is LNHDA and CDR2 is SQIVND (reference sequence). Trimming removed 5 bases at V and 1 base at J, with 15 bases between. As concerns this clonotype: The antigen remains unidentified.

The clonotype was recovered from a human donor who had recovered from COVID-19. V gene TRBV19 combines with J gene TRBJ2-7, with a possible D match to TRBD2 (6 bases). What was sequenced was CD4+ T cells from blood, cultured in vitro. CDR3 DNA: TGTGCCAGTAGTCCGCAACATGGGGGGTCCTACGAGCAGTACTTC. It translates to CASSPQHGGSYEQYF. Full variable domain (outside the CDR3, taken from reference TRBV19 and TRBJ2-7): DGGITQSPKYLFRKEGQNVTLSCEQNLNHDAMYWYRQDPGQGLRLIYYSQIVNDFQKGDIAEGYSVSREKKESFPLTVTSAQKNPTAFYLCASSPQHGGSYEQYFGPGTRLTVT.